Following are 12 T cell receptor beta chains from one sample sequenced in a study of human versus mouse CDR3 diversity and MHC coevolution (dated by TCRdb to 2015 to 2018). Preparation of the library involved the immunoSEQ multiplex PCR assay. This is the immuneACCESS table as TCRdb keeps it, with only in-frame sequences that have V and J called. A part of the clones is gone; compared with another copy, unresolved V genes explain less than half, and the rest is unexplained. The sample data list about 60,000 clones, and over 90% of these were observed just once. The ten top clones hold approximately 17% of the sample. Source material: naive CD4+ T cells from blood. What the cell subset or site label conveys for this sample: CD45RO-negative CD62L-positive naive CD4 T cells. All receptors derive from a person in their 60s in good health.

The chain couples TRBV11-3 to TRBJ2-7; D is possibly TRBD2 (5 bases). This CDR3 has 13 amino acids. V shed 5 bases and J shed 1 base, with 9 bases lying between them. Germline V gene sequence: CDR1 SGHNT, CDR2 YENEEA. CDR3 DNA: TGTGCCAGCAGCCTGGAGCGGTCCTACGAGCAGTACTTC. Translated, it gives CASSLERSYEQYF.

The chain combines TRBV7-9 with TRBJ2-5, with 11 positions matching TRBD1. The germline CDR1 and CDR2 sequences are SEHNR and FQNEAQ (reference sequence). The CDR3 has 16 residues. V lost 5 bases to trimming and J lost 4 bases; unmatched junction nucleotides: 9. The CDR3 DNA is TGTGCCAGCAGCCCTCGATCCGGGACAGGGGGAGAGACCCAGTACTTC. Protein sequence: CASSPRSGTGGETQYF.

Written as DNA, the CDR3 is TGTGCTAGTGGTTTGGAGACAGGGGACCAGCCCCAGCATTTT. Its translation: CASGLETGDQPQHF. The genes are TRBV12-5 and TRBJ1-5, with 8 bases identical to TRBD1. V shed 1 base, J shed 7 bases, and the junction held 3 bases outside the gene matches. Germline CDR1 reads LGHNT; CDR2 reads FRNRAP. CDR3 length equals 14 residues.

The chain recombines TRBV5-1 with TRBJ1-1, with D unresolved. Trimming cost V 4 bases and J 1 base, with 11 bases left between them. Germline CDR1 SGHRS, CDR2 YFSETQ. This CDR3 is built from 14 residues. CDR3 bases: TGCGCCAGCAGCCTTCCGGAGGCGAACACTGAAGCTTTCTTT. Translating gives CASSLPEANTEAFF.

This clone was counted only a few times. The V and J genes are TRBV7-9 and TRBJ1-3, with D possibly being TRBD1 (5 bases). The CDR3 has 15 residues. Germline V gene data show CDR1 as SEHNR and CDR2 as FQNEAQ (reference sequence). The ends were cut back, 5 bases at V and 0 bases at J, with 11 bases in the middle. The chain's CDR3 is CASSRDSSSGNTIYF. CDR3 bases: TGTGCCAGCAGCCGCGACAGTAGCTCTGGAAACACCATATATTTT.

This chain connects TRBV29-1 to TRBJ1-1; the match to TRBD1 covers 9 bases. Trimming removed 6 bases from V and 2 bases from J; junction bases left unmatched: 10. Germline V gene data show CDR1 as SQVTM and CDR2 as ANQGSEA. This CDR3 comprises 15 residues. This CDR3 reads CSVGGQGTLNTEAFF. CDR3 nucleotides: TGCAGCGTGGGAGGACAGGGGACCCTTAACACTGAAGCTTTCTTT.

The V gene is TRBV11-3, the J gene TRBJ1-4, with D maybe TRBD1 (5 bases). V was cut by 1 base and J by 8 bases, with 11 bases left in between. Germline loops: CDR1 SGHNT, CDR2 YENEEA. The CDR3 length is 14 residues. In nucleotides, the CDR3 is TGTGCCAGCAGCTTAGCAGGGATTCGGGAAAAACTGTTTTTT. It translates to CASSLAGIREKLFF.

This chain connects TRBV7-3 to TRBJ2-2; D is perhaps TRBD1 (6 bases). Trimming left V 5 bases short and J 4 bases short, with 11 bases between. The CDR3 has 14 residues. Germline-derived CDR1 and CDR2 are SGHTA and FQGTGA. The CDR3 nucleotides read TGTGCCAGCAGCCATACAGGGAGCACCGGGGAGCTGTTTTTT. Protein sequence: CASSHTGSTGELFF.

The rearrangement uses TRBV11-3 and TRBJ2-5; TRBD2 matches 9 bases. The CDR3 is 14 residues long. With V trimmed by 5 bases and J by 5 bases, 6 bases remained unmatched. CDR1 is SGHNT and CDR2 is YENEEA in the germline V gene. The CDR3 nucleotides read TGTGCCAGCAGCCCCGGGACTAGCCAGGAGACCCAGTACTTC. Its protein is CASSPGTSQETQYF.

CDR3 residues: CASSLGQMNTEAFF. The CDR3 region has the DNA TGTGCCAGCAGCTTAGGACAGATGAACACTGAAGCTTTCTTT. V usage is TRBV7-2 and J usage is TRBJ1-1; D is perhaps TRBD1 (5 bases). Germline V gene sequence: CDR1 SGHTA, CDR2 FQGNSA. Trimming removed 1 base from V and 0 bases from J, with 6 bases in between. The CDR3 sequence is 14 residues long.

V usage is TRBV10-3 and J usage is TRBJ2-2, with 11 bases lining up with TRBD2. The CDR3 sequence is 14 residues long. The J segment lost 7 bases and the V segment lost 6 bases, leaving 4 bases of the junction unmatched. CDR1 is ENHRY and CDR2 is SYGVKD in the germline V gene. The CDR3 reads CAISGLAGNGELFF. CDR3 sequence (DNA): TGTGCCATCAGCGGACTAGCGGGTAACGGGGAGCTGTTTTTT.

This chain uses TRBV5-4 with TRBJ2-7; D is ambiguous. Trimming cost V 4 bases and J 4 bases, with 12 bases left between them. This CDR3 comprises 13 residues. Germline lookup yields CDR1 SGHNT and CDR2 YYREEE (reference sequence). The CDR3 sequence is CASSLAGLYEQYF. CDR3 sequence (DNA): TGTGCCAGCAGCCTGGCCGGTCTTTACGAGCAGTACTTC.